The source of this T cell receptor beta chain is a study of identical twins. Study-wide points: Whereas memory repertoires showed no such difference, abundant cord blood beta clonotypes carried fewer insertions.

Note on this clonotype: Its target is unknown.

The germline V and J ends were trimmed by 7 bases and 0 bases, with 17 bases remaining between them. The CDR3 spans 16 residues. Germline V gene sequence: CDR1 MDHEN, CDR2 SYDVKM. Carrying unique molecular identifiers, the cDNA also gained a universal primer site through template switching. Each CDR3 protein gets one entry after TCRdb re-called the 5' RACE reads with MiXCR. Of 500,000 to 650,000 distinct CDR3 sequences detected, 7% to 7.5% appear once; the ten largest clones hold around 1.6%. The sample was also linked to a second study, of yellow fever vaccine responses in identical twins. That paper notes: It has been reported that, in twins, the vaccine T cell response seemed partly convergent and partly personalized.

The rearrangement uses TRBV28 and TRBJ2-3; TRBD1 might be the D (5 bases). Source material: PBMCs. This TCR was recovered from a woman aged 18-29 years in good health. This CDR3 is CASNRQMVKSTDTQYF. In DNA, the CDR3 is TGTGCCAGCAATCGACAGATGGTAAAGAGCACAGATACGCAGTATTTT.